The clone carrying this TCR beta chain was detected only once. Its antigen is undetermined. An end of the junction does not agree with germline; a read error may underlie this. The data stem from a study of shared clonotypes between healthy human individuals. Study summary: Each donor contributed plates that comprised three CD4 naive, three CD4 memory, two CD8 naive and one CD8 memory.

The assay was immunoSEQ multiplex PCR, and TCRdb's table has in-frame clones only and misses some. This table has about 2 million clones, 85% to 95% appearing once. Study-level results: Generally, naive subsets came out with larger estimated richness than memory subsets.

Germline CDR1 reads SSHAT; CDR2 reads FNYEAQ (reference sequence). This CDR3 spans 14 amino acids. The sequence came from a man aged 18 to 29 in good health. J is TRBJ2-2 and V is TRBV7-7; 9 bases map to TRBD1. Sequenced sample: naive CD4+ T cells sorted from blood. Specified subset: CD45RA+ positively selected. CDR3 protein: CASSRDRETGELFF. CDR3 DNA: TGTGCTAGCAGCCGGGACAGGGAGACCGGGGAGCTGTTTTTT.